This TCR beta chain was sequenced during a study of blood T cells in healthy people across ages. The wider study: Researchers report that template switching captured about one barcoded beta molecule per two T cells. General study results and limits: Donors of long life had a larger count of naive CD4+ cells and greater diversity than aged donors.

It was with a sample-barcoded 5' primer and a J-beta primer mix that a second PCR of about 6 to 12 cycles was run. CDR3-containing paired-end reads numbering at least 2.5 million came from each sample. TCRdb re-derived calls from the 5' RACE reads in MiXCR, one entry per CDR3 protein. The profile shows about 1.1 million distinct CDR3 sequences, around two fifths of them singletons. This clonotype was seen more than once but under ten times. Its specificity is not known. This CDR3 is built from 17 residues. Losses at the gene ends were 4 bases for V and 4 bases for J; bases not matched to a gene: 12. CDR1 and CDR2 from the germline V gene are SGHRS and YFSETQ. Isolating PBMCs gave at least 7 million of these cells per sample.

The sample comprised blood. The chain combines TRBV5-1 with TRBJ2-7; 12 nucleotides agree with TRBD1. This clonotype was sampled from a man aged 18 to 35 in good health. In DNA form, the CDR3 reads TGCGCCAGCAGCCCTACCGGGACAGGGGGCGTTGGATACGAGCAGTACTTC. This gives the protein CASSPTGTGGVGYEQYF.